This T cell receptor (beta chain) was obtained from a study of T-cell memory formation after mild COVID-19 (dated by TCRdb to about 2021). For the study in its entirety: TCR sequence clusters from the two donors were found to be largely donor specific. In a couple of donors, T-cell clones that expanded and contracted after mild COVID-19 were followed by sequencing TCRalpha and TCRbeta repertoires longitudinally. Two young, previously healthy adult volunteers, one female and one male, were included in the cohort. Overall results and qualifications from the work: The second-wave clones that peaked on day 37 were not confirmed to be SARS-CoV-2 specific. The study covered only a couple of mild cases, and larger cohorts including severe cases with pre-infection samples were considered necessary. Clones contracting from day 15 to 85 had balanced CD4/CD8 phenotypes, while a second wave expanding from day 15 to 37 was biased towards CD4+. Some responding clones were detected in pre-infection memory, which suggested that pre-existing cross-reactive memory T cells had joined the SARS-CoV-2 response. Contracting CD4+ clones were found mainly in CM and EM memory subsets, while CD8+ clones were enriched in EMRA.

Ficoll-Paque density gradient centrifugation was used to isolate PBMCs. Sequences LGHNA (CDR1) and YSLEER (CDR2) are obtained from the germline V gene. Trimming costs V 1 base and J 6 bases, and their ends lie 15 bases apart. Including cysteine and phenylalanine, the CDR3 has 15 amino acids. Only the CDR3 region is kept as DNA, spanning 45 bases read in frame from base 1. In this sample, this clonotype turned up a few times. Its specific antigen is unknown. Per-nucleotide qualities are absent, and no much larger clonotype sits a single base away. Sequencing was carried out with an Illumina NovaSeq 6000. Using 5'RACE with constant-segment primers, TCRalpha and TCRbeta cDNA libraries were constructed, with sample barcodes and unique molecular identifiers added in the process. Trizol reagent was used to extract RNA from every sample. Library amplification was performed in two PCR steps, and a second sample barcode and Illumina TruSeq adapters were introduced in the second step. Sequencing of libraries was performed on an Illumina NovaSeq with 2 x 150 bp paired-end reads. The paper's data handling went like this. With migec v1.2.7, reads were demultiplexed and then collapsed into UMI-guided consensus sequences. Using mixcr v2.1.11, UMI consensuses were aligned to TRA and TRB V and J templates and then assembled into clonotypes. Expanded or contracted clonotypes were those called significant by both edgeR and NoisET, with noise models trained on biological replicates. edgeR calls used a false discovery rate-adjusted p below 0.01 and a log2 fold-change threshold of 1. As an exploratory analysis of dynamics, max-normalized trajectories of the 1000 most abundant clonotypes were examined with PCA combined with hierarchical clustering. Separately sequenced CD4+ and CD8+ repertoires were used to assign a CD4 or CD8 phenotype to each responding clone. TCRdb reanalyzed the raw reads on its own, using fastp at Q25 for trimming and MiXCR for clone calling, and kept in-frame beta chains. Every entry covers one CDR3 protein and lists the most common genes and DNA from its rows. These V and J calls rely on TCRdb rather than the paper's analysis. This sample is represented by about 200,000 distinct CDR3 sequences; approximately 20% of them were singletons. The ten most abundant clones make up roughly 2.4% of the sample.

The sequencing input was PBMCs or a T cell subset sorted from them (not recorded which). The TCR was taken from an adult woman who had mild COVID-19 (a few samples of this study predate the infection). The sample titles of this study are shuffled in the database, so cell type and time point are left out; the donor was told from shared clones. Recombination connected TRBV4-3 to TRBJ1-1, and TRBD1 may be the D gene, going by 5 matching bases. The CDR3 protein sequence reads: CASSQARRQYAEAFF. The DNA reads TGCGCCAGCAGCCAAGCCAGACGACAGTACGCTGAAGCTTTCTTT.